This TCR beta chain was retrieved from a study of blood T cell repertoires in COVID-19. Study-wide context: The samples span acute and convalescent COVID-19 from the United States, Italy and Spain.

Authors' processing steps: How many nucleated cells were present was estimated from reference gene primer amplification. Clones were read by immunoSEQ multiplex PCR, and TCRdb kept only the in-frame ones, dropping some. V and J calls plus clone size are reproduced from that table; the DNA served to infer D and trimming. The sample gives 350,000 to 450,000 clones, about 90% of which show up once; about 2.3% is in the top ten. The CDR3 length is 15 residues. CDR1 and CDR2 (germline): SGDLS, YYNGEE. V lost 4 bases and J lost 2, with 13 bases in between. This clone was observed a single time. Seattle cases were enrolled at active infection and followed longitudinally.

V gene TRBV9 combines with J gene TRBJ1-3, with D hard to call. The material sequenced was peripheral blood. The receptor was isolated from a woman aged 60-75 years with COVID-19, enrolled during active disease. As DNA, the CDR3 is TGTGCCAGCAGCCTCCGGGGTCCCCCTGGAAACACCATATATTTT. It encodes CASSLRGPPGNTIYF.